A selection of T cell receptor beta chains follows, all from one sample in a study of a mutant IDH1 vaccine in newly diagnosed glioma. These receptors' targets are unknown. Profiling relied on immunoSEQ multiplex PCR, and the TCRdb table lists in-frame clones only, not all of them. The data contain more than 50,000 clones, roughly two thirds of them singletons. The specimen was peripheral blood mononuclear cells (PBMCs), collected from a glioma patient whose treatment included an IDH1 peptide vaccine. These receptors came from a middle-aged man with glioma. Some clones in this sample may be carry-over from other donors' samples. CDR3s include the opening cysteine and the closing phenylalanine or tryptophan. The order of the fields is CDR3 protein, CDR3 DNA, J gene, V gene, clone size, D gene. A D gene is named only where the DNA matches it firmly. Clone sizes are given selectively: once, few, many, or a class where the clone is expanded.

cdr3_aa: CASRLARGSSYNSPLHF
cdr3_nt: TGTGCCAGCAGACTCGCCAGGGGGAGCTCCTATAATTCACCCCTCCACTTT
j_call: TRBJ1-6
v_call: TRBV7-2
clone_size: NA
d_call: TRBD1

cdr3_aa: CASSSRAGRQETQYF
cdr3_nt: TGTGCCAGCAGCTCCCGAGCCGGACGGCAAGAGACCCAGTACTTC
j_call: TRBJ2-5
v_call: TRBV13
clone_size: once
d_call: NA

cdr3_aa: CASRPDGGLTEAFF
cdr3_nt: TGTGCCAGCAGGCCCGACGGGGGGCTCACTGAAGCTTTCTTT
j_call: TRBJ1-1
v_call: TRBV6-6
clone_size: NA
d_call: NA

cdr3_aa: CASSIGGVSSGNTIYF
cdr3_nt: TGTGCCAGTAGTATAGGTGGGGTGAGCTCTGGAAACACCATATATTTT
j_call: TRBJ1-3
v_call: TRBV19
clone_size: few
d_call: NA

cdr3_aa: CASSLVDVGDRAFNQPQHF
cdr3_nt: TGTGCCAGCAGCTTAGTAGACGTTGGGGACAGGGCCTTCAATCAGCCCCAGCATTTT
j_call: TRBJ1-5
v_call: TRBV7-9
clone_size: NA
d_call: TRBD1

cdr3_aa: CASSEWQSSTDTQYF
cdr3_nt: TGTGCCAGCAGTGAGTGGCAGAGTAGCACAGATACGCAGTATTTT
j_call: TRBJ2-3
v_call: TRBV2
clone_size: NA
d_call: NA

cdr3_aa: CASLRAPLGETQYF
cdr3_nt: TGTGCCAGCCTTCGAGCGCCCCTCGGGGAGACCCAGTACTTC
j_call: TRBJ2-5
v_call: TRBV6-1
clone_size: NA
d_call: NA

cdr3_aa: CASSPPAGGQRDTQYF
cdr3_nt: TGTGCCAGCTCACCACCGGCGGGGGGGCAGAGAGATACGCAGTATTTT
j_call: TRBJ2-3
v_call: TRBV18
clone_size: NA
d_call: TRBD2

cdr3_aa: CASSPTGTPSTDTQYF
cdr3_nt: TGTGCCAGCAGCCCTACCGGGACTCCAAGCACAGATACGCAGTATTTT
j_call: TRBJ2-3
v_call: TRBV9
clone_size: NA
d_call: NA

cdr3_aa: CASSYGGAGEKLFF
cdr3_nt: TGTGCCAGCAGTTACGGGGGCGCGGGTGAAAAACTGTTTTTT
j_call: TRBJ1-4
v_call: TRBV6-6
clone_size: few
d_call: NA

cdr3_aa: CAWSFISSEKLFF
cdr3_nt: TGTGCCTGGAGTTTTATTTCCAGTGAAAAACTGTTTTTT
j_call: TRBJ1-4
v_call: TRBV30
clone_size: few
d_call: NA

cdr3_aa: CASSLLGGGGQPQHF
cdr3_nt: TGTGCCAGCAGTTTATTGGGGGGCGGGGGTCAGCCCCAGCATTTT
j_call: TRBJ1-5
v_call: TRBV27
clone_size: NA
d_call: NA

cdr3_aa: CASSLVPEDEKLFF
cdr3_nt: TGCGCCAGCAGCTTGGTTCCCGAGGATGAAAAACTGTTTTTT
j_call: TRBJ1-4
v_call: TRBV5-1
clone_size: NA
d_call: NA

cdr3_aa: CASSPGTGGPDSPLHF
cdr3_nt: TGCGCCAGCAGCCCCGGGACAGGGGGCCCGGATTCACCCCTCCACTTT
j_call: TRBJ1-6
v_call: TRBV5-1
clone_size: NA
d_call: TRBD1

cdr3_aa: CATSRSDYDRGNTGELFF
cdr3_nt: TGTGCCACCAGCAGATCAGACTACGACAGGGGGAACACCGGGGAGCTGTTTTTT
j_call: TRBJ2-2
v_call: TRBV15
clone_size: NA
d_call: TRBD1

cdr3_aa: CASSFSAAEAFF
cdr3_nt: TGTGCCAGCAGCTTTTCGGCAGCTGAAGCTTTCTTT
j_call: TRBJ1-1
v_call: TRBV7-9
clone_size: NA
d_call: NA

cdr3_aa: CASSESTVRLAEFF
cdr3_nt: TGCGCCAGCAGTGAGTCGACCGTCCGACTAGCCGAGTTCTTC
j_call: TRBJ2-1
v_call: TRBV10-1
clone_size: NA
d_call: TRBD2

cdr3_aa: CASTQIRNYGYTF
cdr3_nt: TGTGCCAGCACCCAAATTAGAAACTATGGCTACACCTTC
j_call: TRBJ1-2
v_call: TRBV6-7
clone_size: few
d_call: NA

cdr3_aa: CASSLERGGGYTQYF
cdr3_nt: TGTGCCAGCAGCTTAGAGCGGGGGGGCGGTTATACGCAGTATTTT
j_call: TRBJ2-3
v_call: TRBV11-2
clone_size: NA
d_call: TRBD2

cdr3_aa: CASSVDRGKRDGYTF
cdr3_nt: TGTGCCAGCAGTGTCGACAGGGGGAAGAGAGATGGCTACACCTTC
j_call: TRBJ1-2
v_call: TRBV25-1
clone_size: NA
d_call: TRBD1

cdr3_aa: CATSRGIQGALNTEAFF
cdr3_nt: TGTGCCACCAGCAGGGGTATACAGGGGGCTCTGAACACTGAAGCTTTCTTT
j_call: TRBJ1-1
v_call: TRBV15
clone_size: NA
d_call: TRBD1

cdr3_aa: CASSAGTNNSPLHF
cdr3_nt: TGCGCCAGCAGCGCCGGGACAAATAATTCACCCCTCCACTTT
j_call: TRBJ1-6
v_call: TRBV5-1
clone_size: NA
d_call: NA

cdr3_aa: CAWSLPGPAGGAFF
cdr3_nt: TGTGCCTGGAGTTTACCCGGGCCAGCCGGTGGGGCTTTCTTT
j_call: TRBJ1-1
v_call: TRBV30
clone_size: few
d_call: NA